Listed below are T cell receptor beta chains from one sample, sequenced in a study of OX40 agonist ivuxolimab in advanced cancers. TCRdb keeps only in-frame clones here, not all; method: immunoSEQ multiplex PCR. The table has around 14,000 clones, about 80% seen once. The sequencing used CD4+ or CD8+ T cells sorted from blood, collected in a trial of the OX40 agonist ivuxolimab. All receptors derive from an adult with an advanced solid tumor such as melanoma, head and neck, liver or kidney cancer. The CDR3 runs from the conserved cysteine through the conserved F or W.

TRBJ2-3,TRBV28,CASSLFSSTDTQYF
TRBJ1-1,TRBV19,CASSDRTALNTEAFF
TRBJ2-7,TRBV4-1,CASSQDTGSVWGSYEQYF
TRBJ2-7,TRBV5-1,CASSLETGTAFYEQYF
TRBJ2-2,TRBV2,CASSGGGTRGETGELFF
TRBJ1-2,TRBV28,CASSPRVLSGYTF
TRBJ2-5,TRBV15,CATSRDRGQETQYF
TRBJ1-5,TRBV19,CASSMGYVRGTGNQPQHF
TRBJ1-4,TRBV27,CASSLGGPNFGKLFF
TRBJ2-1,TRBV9,CASSSPRGDEQFF
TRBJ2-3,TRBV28,CASSFYPDTQYF
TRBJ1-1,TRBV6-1,CASSEGWGMNTEAFF
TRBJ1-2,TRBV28,CASSWDRGLINYGYTF
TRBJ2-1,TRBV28,CASSLWGNEQFF
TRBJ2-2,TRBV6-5,CASSYGTANTGELFF
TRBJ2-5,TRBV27,CASRKEPSQETQYF
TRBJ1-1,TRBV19,CASSIAVGRRTEAFF
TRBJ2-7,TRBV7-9,CASSHSSVQFEQYF
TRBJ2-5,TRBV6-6,CASSPQGPEGETQYF
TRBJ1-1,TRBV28,CASSSSFANTEAFF
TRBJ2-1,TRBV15,CATSTGTGGSYNEQFF
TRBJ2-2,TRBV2,CASTVNTGELFF
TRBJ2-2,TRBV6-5,CASSGLAGGTGELFF
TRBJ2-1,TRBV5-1,CASSLEQGARSDEQFF